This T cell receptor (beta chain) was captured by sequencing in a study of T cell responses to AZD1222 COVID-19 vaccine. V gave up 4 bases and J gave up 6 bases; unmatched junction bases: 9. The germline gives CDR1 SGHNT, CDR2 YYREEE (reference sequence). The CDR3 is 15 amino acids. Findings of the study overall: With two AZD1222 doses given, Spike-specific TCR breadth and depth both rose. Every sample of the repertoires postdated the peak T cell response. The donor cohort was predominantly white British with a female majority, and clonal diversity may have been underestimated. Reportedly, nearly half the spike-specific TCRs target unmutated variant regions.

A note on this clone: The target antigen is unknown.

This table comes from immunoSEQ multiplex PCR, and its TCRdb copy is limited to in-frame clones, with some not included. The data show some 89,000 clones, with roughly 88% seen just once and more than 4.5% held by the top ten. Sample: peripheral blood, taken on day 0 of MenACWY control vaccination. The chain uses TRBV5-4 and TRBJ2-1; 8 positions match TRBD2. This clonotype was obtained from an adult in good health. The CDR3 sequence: CASSPGRLAPNEQFF. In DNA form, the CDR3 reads TGTGCCAGCAGCCCCGGTCGACTAGCGCCCAATGAGCAGTTCTTC.